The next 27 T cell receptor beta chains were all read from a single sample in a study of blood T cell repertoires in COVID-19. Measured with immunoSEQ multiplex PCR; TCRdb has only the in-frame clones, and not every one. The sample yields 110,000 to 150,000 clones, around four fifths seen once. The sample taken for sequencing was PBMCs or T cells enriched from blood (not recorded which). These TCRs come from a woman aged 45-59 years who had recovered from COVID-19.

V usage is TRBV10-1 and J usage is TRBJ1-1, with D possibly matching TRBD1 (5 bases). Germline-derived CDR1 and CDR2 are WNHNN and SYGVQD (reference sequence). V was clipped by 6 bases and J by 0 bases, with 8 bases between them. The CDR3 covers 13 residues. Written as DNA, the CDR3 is TGCGCCAGCAGGACAGCTATGAACACTGAAGCTTTCTTT. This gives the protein CASRTAMNTEAFF.

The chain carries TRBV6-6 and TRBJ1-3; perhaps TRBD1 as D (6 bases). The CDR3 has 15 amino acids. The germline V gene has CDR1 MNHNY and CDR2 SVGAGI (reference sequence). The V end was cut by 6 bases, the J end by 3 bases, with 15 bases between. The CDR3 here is CASRGPGADGNTIYF. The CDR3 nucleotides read TGTGCCAGCAGGGGACCAGGGGCAGATGGAAACACCATATATTTT.

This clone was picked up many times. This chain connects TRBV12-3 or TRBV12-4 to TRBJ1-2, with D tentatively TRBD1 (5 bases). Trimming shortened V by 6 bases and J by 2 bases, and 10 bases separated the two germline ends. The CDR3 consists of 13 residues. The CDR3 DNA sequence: TGTGCCAGCAGGATCCGACAGAACTATGGCTACACCTTC. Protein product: CASRIRQNYGYTF.

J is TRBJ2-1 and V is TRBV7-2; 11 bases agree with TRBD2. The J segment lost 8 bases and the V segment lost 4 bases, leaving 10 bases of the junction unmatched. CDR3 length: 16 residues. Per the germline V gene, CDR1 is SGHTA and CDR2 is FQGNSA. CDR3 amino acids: CASSSRSSGGLYEQFF. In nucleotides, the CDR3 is TGTGCCAGCAGCTCCCGTTCTAGCGGGGGGTTATATGAGCAGTTCTTC. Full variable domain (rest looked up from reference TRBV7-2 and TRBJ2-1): GAGVSQSPSNKVTEKGKDVELRCDPISGHTALYWYRQSLGQGLEFLIYFQGNSAPDKSGLPSDRFSAERTGGSVSTLTIQRTQQEDSAVYLCASSSRSSGGLYEQFFGPGTRLTVL.

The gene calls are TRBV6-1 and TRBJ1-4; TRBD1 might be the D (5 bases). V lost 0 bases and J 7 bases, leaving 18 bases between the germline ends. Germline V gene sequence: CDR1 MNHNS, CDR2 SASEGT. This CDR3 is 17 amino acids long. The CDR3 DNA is TGTGCCAGCAGTGAAGCGAGTCAGGGAAGTTCTTTTGAAAAACTGTTTTTT. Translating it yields CASSEASQGSSFEKLFF.

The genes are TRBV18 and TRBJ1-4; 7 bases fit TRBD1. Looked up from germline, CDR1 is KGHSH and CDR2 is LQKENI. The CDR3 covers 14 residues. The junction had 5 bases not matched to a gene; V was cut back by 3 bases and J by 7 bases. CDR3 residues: CASSPDRVAEKLFF. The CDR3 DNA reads TGTGCCAGCTCACCCGACAGGGTGGCTGAAAAACTGTTTTTT.

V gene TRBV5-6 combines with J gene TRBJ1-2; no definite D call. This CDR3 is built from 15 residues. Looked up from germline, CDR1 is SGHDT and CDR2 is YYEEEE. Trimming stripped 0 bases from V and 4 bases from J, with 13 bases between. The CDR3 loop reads CASSLVRGRSYGYTF. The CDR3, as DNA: TGTGCCAGCAGCTTGGTTCGGGGTAGGTCCTATGGCTACACCTTC.

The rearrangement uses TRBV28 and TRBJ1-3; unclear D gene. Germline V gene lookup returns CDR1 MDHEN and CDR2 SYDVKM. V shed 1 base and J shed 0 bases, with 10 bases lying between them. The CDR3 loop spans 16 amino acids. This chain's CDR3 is CASSLSRLISGNTIYF. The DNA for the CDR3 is TGTGCCAGCAGTTTATCGAGATTGATCTCTGGAAACACCATATATTTT.

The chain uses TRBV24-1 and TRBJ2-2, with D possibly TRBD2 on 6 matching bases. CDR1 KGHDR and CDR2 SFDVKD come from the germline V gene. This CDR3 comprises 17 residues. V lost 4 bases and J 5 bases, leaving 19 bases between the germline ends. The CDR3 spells CATSEPRDWTDTGELFF. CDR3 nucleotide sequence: TGTGCCACCAGTGAGCCCCGGGACTGGACTGATACCGGGGAGCTGTTTTTT.

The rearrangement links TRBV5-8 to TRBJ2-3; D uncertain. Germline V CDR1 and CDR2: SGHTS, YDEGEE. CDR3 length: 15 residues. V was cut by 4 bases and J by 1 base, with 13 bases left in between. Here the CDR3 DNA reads TGTGCCAGCAGCGAGCTAGGATTTGGCACAGATACGCAGTATTTT. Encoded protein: CASSELGFGTDTQYF.

For the CDR3, the DNA is TGTGCCAGCAGTTTATTAGGGGAAGAAGACACTGAAGCTTTCTTT. As protein: CASSLLGEEDTEAFF. This chain joins TRBV27 and TRBJ1-1; tentative D call: TRBD1 (5 bases). The ends were cut back, 1 base at V and 3 bases at J, with 12 bases in the middle. Germline V lookup: CDR1 MNHEY, CDR2 SMNVEV (reference sequence). This CDR3 is built from 15 residues.

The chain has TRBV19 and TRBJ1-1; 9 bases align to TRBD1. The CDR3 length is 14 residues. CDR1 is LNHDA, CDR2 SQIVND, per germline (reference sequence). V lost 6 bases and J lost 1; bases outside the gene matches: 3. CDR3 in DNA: TGTGCCAGTAGGGGGACAGGGCAGAACACTGAAGCTTTCTTT. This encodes CASRGTGQNTEAFF.

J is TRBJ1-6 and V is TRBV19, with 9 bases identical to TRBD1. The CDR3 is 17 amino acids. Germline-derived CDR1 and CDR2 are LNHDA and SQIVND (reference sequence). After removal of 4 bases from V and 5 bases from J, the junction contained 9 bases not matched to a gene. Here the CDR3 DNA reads TGTGCCAGTAGTACGGGGGACAGGGTAGCCGATAATTCACCCCTCCACTTT. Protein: CASSTGDRVADNSPLHF.

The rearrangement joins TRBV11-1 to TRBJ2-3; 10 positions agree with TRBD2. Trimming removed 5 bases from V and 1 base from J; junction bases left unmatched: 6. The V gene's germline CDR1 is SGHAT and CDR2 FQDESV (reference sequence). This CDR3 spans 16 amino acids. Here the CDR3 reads CASSAHLAGGTDTQYF. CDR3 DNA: TGTGCCAGCAGCGCGCATCTAGCGGGAGGCACAGATACGCAGTATTTT.

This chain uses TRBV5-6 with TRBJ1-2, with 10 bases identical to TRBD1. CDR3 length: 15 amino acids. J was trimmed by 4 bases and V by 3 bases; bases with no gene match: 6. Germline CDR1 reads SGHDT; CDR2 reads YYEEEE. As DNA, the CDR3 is TGTGCCAGCAGCTCCGACAGGGGGCGTCGCTATGGCTACACCTTC. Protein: CASSSDRGRRYGYTF. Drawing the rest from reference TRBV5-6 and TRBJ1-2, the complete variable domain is DAGVTQSPTHLIKTRGQQVTLRCSPKSGHDTVSWYQQALGQGPQFIFQYYEEEERQRGNFPDRFSGHQFPNYSSELNVNALLLGDSALYLCASSSDRGRRYGYTFGSGTRLTVV.

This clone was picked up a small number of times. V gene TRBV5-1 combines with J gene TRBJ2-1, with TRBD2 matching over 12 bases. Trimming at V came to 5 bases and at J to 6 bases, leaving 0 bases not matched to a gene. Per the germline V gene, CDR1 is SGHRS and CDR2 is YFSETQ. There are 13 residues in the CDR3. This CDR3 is CASRLAGGNEQFF. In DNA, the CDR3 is TGCGCCAGCAGACTAGCGGGGGGCAATGAGCAGTTCTTC.

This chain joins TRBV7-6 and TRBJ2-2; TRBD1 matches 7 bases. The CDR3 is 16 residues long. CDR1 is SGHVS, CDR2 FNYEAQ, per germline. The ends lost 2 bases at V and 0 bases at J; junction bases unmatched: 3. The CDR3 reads CASSLRQGPNTGELFF. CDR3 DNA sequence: TGTGCCAGCAGCTTAAGACAGGGCCCGAACACCGGGGAGCTGTTTTTT.

The CDR3 DNA is TGTGCCAGCAGCCAAGATCTAGCGGGCGAGCAGTACGTC. It is translated as CASSQDLAGEQYV. The genes are TRBV14 and TRBJ2-7; 8 bases are shared with TRBD2. V dropped 0 bases and J dropped 6; count of bases not matched to a gene: 1. Germline loops: CDR1 SGHDN, CDR2 FVKESK. The CDR3 totals 13 residues.

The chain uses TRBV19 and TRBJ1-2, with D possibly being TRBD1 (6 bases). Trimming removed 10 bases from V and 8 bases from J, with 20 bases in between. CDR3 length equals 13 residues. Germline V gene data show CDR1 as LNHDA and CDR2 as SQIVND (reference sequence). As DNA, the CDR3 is TGTGCCACCGGACAACAGGGACCAAGCGGCTACACCTTC. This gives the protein CATGQQGPSGYTF.

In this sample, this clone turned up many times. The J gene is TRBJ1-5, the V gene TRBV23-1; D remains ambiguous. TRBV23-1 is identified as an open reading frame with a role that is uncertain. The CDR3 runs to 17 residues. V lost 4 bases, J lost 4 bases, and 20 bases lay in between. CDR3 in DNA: TGCGCCAGCAGTCTAATACGGGGTCCCTCGGGGAATCAGCCCCAGCATTTT. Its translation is CASSLIRGPSGNQPQHF.

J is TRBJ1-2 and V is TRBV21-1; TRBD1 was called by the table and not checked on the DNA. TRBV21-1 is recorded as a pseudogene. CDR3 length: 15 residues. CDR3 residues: CASSKALLGARGYTF. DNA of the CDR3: TGTGCCAGCAGCAAAGCGCTTTTGGGGGCGCGGGGCTACACCTTC.

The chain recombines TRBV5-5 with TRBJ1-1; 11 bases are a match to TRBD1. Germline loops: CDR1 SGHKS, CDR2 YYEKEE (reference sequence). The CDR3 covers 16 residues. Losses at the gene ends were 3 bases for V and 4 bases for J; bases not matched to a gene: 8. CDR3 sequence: CASSYGTGGASTEAFF. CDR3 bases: TGTGCCAGCAGCTACGGGACAGGGGGGGCGAGCACTGAAGCTTTCTTT. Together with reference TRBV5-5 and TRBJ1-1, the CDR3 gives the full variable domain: DAGVTQSPTHLIKTRGQQVTLRCSPISGHKSVSWYQQVLGQGPQFIFQYYEKEERGRGNFPDRFSARQFPNYSSELNVNALLLGDSALYLCASSYGTGGASTEAFFGQGTRLTVV.

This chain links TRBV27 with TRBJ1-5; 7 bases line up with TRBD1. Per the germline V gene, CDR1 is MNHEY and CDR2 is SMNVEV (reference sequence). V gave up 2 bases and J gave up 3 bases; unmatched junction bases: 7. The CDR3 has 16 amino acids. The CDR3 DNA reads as TGTGCCAGCAGTTTAAGGGGGACAGTCTTCAATCAGCCCCAGCATTTT. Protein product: CASSLRGTVFNQPQHF.

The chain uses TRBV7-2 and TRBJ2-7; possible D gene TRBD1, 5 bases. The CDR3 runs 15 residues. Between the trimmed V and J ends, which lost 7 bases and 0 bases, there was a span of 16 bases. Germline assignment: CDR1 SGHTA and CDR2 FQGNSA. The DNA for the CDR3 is TGTGCCAGCACCGAAACGGCAGGGTTCTCCTACGAGCAGTACTTC. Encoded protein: CASTETAGFSYEQYF.

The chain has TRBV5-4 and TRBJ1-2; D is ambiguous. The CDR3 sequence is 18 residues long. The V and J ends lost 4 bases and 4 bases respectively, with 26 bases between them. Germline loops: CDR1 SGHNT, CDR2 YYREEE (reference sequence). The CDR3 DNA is TGTGCCAGCAGCCCTTTGAGACACCAGCTAGCACGGGTCTATGGCTACACCTTC. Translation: CASSPLRHQLARVYGYTF. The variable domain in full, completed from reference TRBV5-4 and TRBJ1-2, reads ETGVTQSPTHLIKTRGQQVTLRCSSQSGHNTVSWYQQALGQGPQFIFQYYREEENGRGNFPPRFSGLQFPNYSSELNVNALELDDSALYLCASSPLRHQLARVYGYTFGSGTRLTVV.

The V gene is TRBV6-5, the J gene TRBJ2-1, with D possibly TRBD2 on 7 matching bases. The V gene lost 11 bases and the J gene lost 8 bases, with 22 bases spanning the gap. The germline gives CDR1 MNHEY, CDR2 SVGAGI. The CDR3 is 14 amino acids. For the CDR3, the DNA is TGTGCCGGATCTTGGGGGGGCAGCAGGGATGAGCAGTTCTTC. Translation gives CAGSWGGSRDEQFF.

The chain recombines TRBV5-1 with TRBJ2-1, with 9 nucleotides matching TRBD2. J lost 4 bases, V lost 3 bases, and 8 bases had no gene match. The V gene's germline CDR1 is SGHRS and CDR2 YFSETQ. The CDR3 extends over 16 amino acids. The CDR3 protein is CASSSQGRGGYNEQFF. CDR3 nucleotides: TGCGCCAGCAGCTCCCAAGGGCGGGGGGGTTACAATGAGCAGTTCTTC.